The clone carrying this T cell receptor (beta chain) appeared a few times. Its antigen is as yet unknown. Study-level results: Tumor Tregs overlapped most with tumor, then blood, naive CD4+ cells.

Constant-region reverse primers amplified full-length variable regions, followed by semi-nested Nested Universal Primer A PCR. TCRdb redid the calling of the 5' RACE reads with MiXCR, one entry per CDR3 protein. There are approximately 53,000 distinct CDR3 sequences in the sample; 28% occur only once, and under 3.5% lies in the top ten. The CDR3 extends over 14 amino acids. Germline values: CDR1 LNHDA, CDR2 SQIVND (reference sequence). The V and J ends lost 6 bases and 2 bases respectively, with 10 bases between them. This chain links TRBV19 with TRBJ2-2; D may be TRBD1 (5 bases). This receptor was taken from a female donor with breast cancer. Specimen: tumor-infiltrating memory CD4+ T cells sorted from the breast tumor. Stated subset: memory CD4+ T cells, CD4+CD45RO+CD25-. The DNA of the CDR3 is TGTGCCAGTAGGCGACAGACAAACACCGGGGAGCTGTTTTTT. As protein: CASRRQTNTGELFF.